This is a list of T cell receptor beta chains from one sample in a study of cytomegalovirus exposure and HLA in healthy donors. Some clones are missing from TCRdb's copy, which holds only in-frame ones; the method was immunoSEQ multiplex PCR. This sample has more than 95,000 clones, with 8% to 10% found just once. Sequencing input: PBMCs. The receptors come from a young man in good health and CMV-seronegative. Each CDR3 is given with its conserved first and last residue. A D gene is named only where the DNA matches it firmly.

j_call | d_call | v_call | cdr3_aa
TRBJ1-1 | TRBD1 | TRBV2 | CASSVSTGLRAFF
TRBJ2-4 | TRBD1 | TRBV15 | CATSSRRGQGPEKNIQYF
TRBJ2-1 | TRBD2 | TRBV27 | CASSGLAGGSEQFF
TRBJ1-1 | TRBD1 | TRBV28 | CASSSTGEGSMNTEAFF
TRBJ1-4 | - | TRBV5-4 | CASSLVSAGEGEKLFF
TRBJ2-7 | TRBD1 | TRBV28 | CASSPGTGVPYF
TRBJ1-3 | - | TRBV4-3 | CASSQVSTSGNTIYF
TRBJ2-7 | TRBD2 | TRBV19 | CASSHLAGGYEQYF
TRBJ1-2 | - | TRBV6-1 | CASSELLDRYYGYTF
TRBJ2-3 | TRBD2 | TRBV4-1 | CASSRYLTSGGATDTQYF
TRBJ2-2 | - | TRBV7-2 | CASSLSGPGELFF
TRBJ1-1 | TRBD1 | TRBV7-2 | CASGRDRGGDTEAFF
TRBJ1-5 | TRBD1 | TRBV19 | CASSISRGSNQPQHF
TRBJ2-5 | TRBD2 | TRBV19 | CASSRLAGETQYF
TRBJ1-3 | TRBD1 | TRBV28 | CASSLRTGTDSGNTIYF
TRBJ2-1 | - | TRBV25-1 | CASSEDADISYNEQFF
TRBJ2-3 | - | TRBV6-1 | CASSESRVRNTDTQYF
TRBJ2-7 | - | TRBV4-3 | CASSHDQGTYEQYF
TRBJ1-5 | - | TRBV21-1 | CASSSRVGTDYQPQHF
TRBJ1-1 | - | TRBV19 | CASSIESSGMNTEAFF
TRBJ2-2 | - | TRBV2 | CASKAGSNTGELFF
TRBJ2-7 | - | TRBV6-4 | CASSSTPGYEQYF
TRBJ1-1 | - | TRBV6-4 | CASSETVGARTEAFF
TRBJ2-5 | TRBD1 | TRBV5-6 | CASSLTQGAETQYF
TRBJ1-1 | - | TRBV5-1 | CASSALTGNTEAFF
TRBJ2-5 | TRBD1 | TRBV30 | CAWSVRYRGFETQYF
TRBJ2-7 | - | TRBV4-1 | CASSQAWGRGNLPSYGEPYF
TRBJ2-1 | TRBD2 | TRBV11-2 | CASSLVSGSANEQFF
TRBJ2-5 | TRBD1 | TRBV25-1 | CATQRDRIPETQYF
TRBJ1-5 | TRBD1 | TRBV18 | CASSLQGASQPQHF
TRBJ2-4 | TRBD1 | TRBV28 | CASSEGQGRNIQYF
TRBJ2-2 | TRBD1 | TRBV5-1 | CASTHRGTGELFF
TRBJ2-7 | TRBD2 | TRBV27 | CASSLVVAGVGEQYF
TRBJ2-2 | TRBD2 | TRBV7-8 | CASSLSLAGVVGELFF
TRBJ2-5 | TRBD2 | TRBV23-1 | CASSQSGGAGGGDETQYF
TRBJ1-4 | - | TRBV30 | CAWSAATNEKLFF
TRBJ2-3 | - | TRBV9 | CASSALWEDGTDTQYF
TRBJ2-5 | TRBD1 | TRBV5-8 | CASIILVGTDQETQYF
TRBJ2-3 | - | TRBV14 | CATSGHTDTQYF
TRBJ1-1 | TRBD1 | TRBV5-1 | CASSSTGGMAEAFF
TRBJ1-3 | - | TRBV19 | CASSRSSGNTIYF